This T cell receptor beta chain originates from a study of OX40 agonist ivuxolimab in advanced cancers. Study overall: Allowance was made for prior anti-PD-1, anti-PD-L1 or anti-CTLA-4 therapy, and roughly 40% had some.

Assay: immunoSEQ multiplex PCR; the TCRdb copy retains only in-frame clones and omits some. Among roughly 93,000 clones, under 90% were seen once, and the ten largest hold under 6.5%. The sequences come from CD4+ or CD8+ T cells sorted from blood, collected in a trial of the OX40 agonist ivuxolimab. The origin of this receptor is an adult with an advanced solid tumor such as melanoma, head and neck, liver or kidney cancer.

Written as DNA, the CDR3 is TGTGCCACCGCGACTAGCGGGACACTGGAGCAGTACTTC. It encodes CATATSGTLEQYF. The chain employs TRBV6-1 and TRBJ2-5, with 11 bases that match TRBD2. After removal of 10 bases from V and 11 bases from J, the junction contained 12 bases not matched to a gene. The CDR3 runs 13 residues. Germline assignment: CDR1 MNHNS and CDR2 SASEGT.